Following are 30 T cell receptor beta chains from one sample sequenced in a study of T cells in tuberculosis. Time point noted: new active TB diagnosis, blood taken before or within 7 days of starting treatment. Method: immunoSEQ multiplex PCR; TCRdb's copy keeps in-frame clones and lacks some. The data hold roughly 34,000 clones, with roughly 86% observed a single time. The sequenced sample was PBMCs, obtained at tuberculosis diagnosis. These receptors were obtained from an adult with tuberculosis.

The chain has TRBV6-1 and TRBJ2-7; possibly TRBD2 for D (6 bases). This CDR3 contains 16 residues. Germline values: CDR1 MNHNS, CDR2 SASEGT. V lost 0 bases and J lost 1, with 13 bases in between. The CDR3 bases are TGTGCCAGCAGTGAAGCCCTCCTAGCGATTTCCTACGAGCAGTACTTC. Protein sequence: CASSEALLAISYEQYF.

The sample holds one count of this clone. This chain connects TRBV6-1 to TRBJ2-7, with 8 bases that match TRBD1. The germline CDR1 and CDR2 sequences are MNHNS and SASEGT. The CDR3 sequence is 16 residues long. Trimming at V came to 3 bases and at J to 2 bases, leaving 9 bases not matched to a gene. For the CDR3, the DNA is TGTGCCAGCAGTGACGGCATGGACAGGGCGACCTACGAGCAGTACTTC. Amino acids: CASSDGMDRATYEQYF.

The chain combines TRBV5-1 with TRBJ2-7; 9 bases fit TRBD1. The trim removed 0 bases at V and 7 bases at J, leaving 5 bases unmatched. The CDR3 has 14 amino acids. Germline V gene lookup returns CDR1 SGHRS and CDR2 YFSETQ. CDR3 residues: CASSLAVGTGEQYF. In DNA, the CDR3 is TGCGCCAGCAGCTTGGCCGTGGGGACAGGGGAGCAGTACTTC.

The V gene is TRBV18, the J gene TRBJ2-3, with 8 bases aligning to TRBD2. This CDR3 spans 16 amino acids. Germline assignment: CDR1 KGHSH and CDR2 LQKENI. The V gene end was trimmed by 0 bases and the J gene end by 3 bases; junction bases not matched to a gene: 5. CDR3: CASSPPGGGRTDTQYF. CDR3 DNA: TGTGCCAGCTCACCACCCGGGGGCGGGAGGACAGATACGCAGTATTTT.

A single count supports this clone. This sequence joins TRBV7-9 and TRBJ2-7, with 9 bases matching TRBD1. This CDR3 has 19 amino acids. Germline lookup yields CDR1 SEHNR and CDR2 FQNEAQ (reference sequence). The V and J ends lost 5 bases and 2 bases, in that order; junction bases with no gene match: 19. CDR3 residues: CASSATSRDRAFFTYEQYF. The DNA for the CDR3 is TGTGCCAGCAGCGCGACTTCACGGGACAGGGCCTTTTTTACCTACGAGCAGTACTTC. The entire variable domain, with the rest obtained from reference TRBV7-9 and TRBJ2-7, is as follows: DTGVSQNPRHKITKRGQNVTFRCDPISEHNRLYWYRQTLGQGPEFLTYFQNEAQLEKSRLLSDRFSAERPKGSFSTLEIQRTEQGDSAMYLCASSATSRDRAFFTYEQYFGPGTRLTVT.

The J gene is TRBJ2-1, the V gene TRBV19; 8 bases fit TRBD2. Germline trimming cut 3 bases from V and 9 bases from J; bases unmatched to any gene: 7. There are 14 residues in the CDR3. Per germline, CDR1 LNHDA and CDR2 SQIVND (reference sequence). CDR3 amino acids: CASSIRTSSTEQFF. The CDR3 coding sequence is TGTGCCAGTAGTATTCGGACTAGCAGTACTGAGCAGTTCTTC.

The V call is TRBV30, the J call TRBJ1-5; 8 bases line up with TRBD1. Germline V CDR1 and CDR2: GTSNPN, SVGIG (reference sequence). V lost 3 bases, J lost 4 bases, and 2 bases stayed unmatched. This CDR3 has 13 amino acids. The CDR3 sequence: CAWSRQGNQPQHF. As DNA, the CDR3 is TGTGCCTGGAGCAGACAGGGGAATCAGCCCCAGCATTTT.

The J gene is TRBJ2-1, the V gene TRBV2; D is possibly TRBD2 (6 bases). From germline, CDR1 is SNHLY and CDR2 FYNNEI. CDR3 size: 13 residues. V lost 3 bases and J lost 15, with 18 bases in between. CDR3 residues: CASSDRVDYRSFF. The CDR3 coding sequence is TGTGCCAGCAGTGATAGAGTGGACTACCGCTCGTTCTTC.

The chain couples TRBV7-2 to TRBJ2-2; TRBD2 agrees at 14 bases. Germline CDR1 and CDR2: SGHTA and FQGNSA. The CDR3 has 17 residues. V shed 5 bases and J 5 bases; nucleotides not matched to a gene: 7. The CDR3 DNA follows: TGTGCCAGCAGCGGCGGCGGGACTAGCGGGAGAACCGGGGAGCTGTTTTTT. This translates into CASSGGGTSGRTGELFF.

CDR3 DNA: TGTGCCAGCAGCTACGGGACAGGCCTTAATGAGCAGTTCTTC. Its protein is CASSYGTGLNEQFF. The chain couples TRBV7-3 to TRBJ2-1; 8 bases are shared with TRBD1. Unmatched junction bases numbered 6, after V lost 4 bases and J lost 7 bases. CDR3 length: 14 residues. Per the germline V gene, CDR1 is SGHTA and CDR2 is FQGTGA. Full variable domain (outside the CDR3, taken from reference TRBV7-3 and TRBJ2-1): GAGVSQTPSNKVTEKGKYVELRCDPISGHTALYWYRQSLGQGPEFLIYFQGTGAADDSGLPNDRFFAVRPEGSVSTLKIQRTERGDSAVYLCASSYGTGLNEQFFGPGTRLTVL.

V usage is TRBV10-3 and J usage is TRBJ1-1, with D possibly TRBD1 on 5 matching bases. Germline V gene sequence: CDR1 ENHRY, CDR2 SYGVKD. This CDR3 has 14 amino acids. V gave up 5 bases and J gave up 7 bases, with 17 bases separating them. The CDR3 region has the DNA TGTGCCATCAGTAGCGGAGGGGATAGGGGTGAAGCTTTCTTT. This codes for CAISSGGDRGEAFF.

This clone is a singleton in its sample. This chain joins TRBV28 and TRBJ1-5, with TRBD1 matching over 7 bases. Losses at the gene ends were 8 bases for V and 2 bases for J; bases not matched to a gene: 9. CDR1 MDHEN and CDR2 SYDVKM come from the germline V gene. The CDR3 spans 15 residues. The CDR3 here is CASGRTGGRNQPQHF. In DNA, the CDR3 is TGTGCCAGCGGAAGGACAGGAGGCCGCAATCAGCCCCAGCATTTT.

This clone has just a few counts. The CDR3 DNA reads as TGTGCCAGCAGTTCTGGTCTAGCGGGGAGTAGCACAGATACGCAGTATTTT. It translates to CASSSGLAGSSTDTQYF. The rearrangement joins TRBV2 to TRBJ2-3; 9 nucleotides match TRBD2. In germline, CDR1 is SNHLY, CDR2 FYNNEI. The CDR3 is 17 amino acids. V was clipped by 5 bases and J by 0 bases; unmatched bases: 9.

This clone came up a few times. The V and J genes are TRBV6-1 and TRBJ1-1; D is uncertain. The CDR3 is 13 amino acids. Trimming left V 3 bases short and J 1 base short, with 6 bases between. Per germline, CDR1 MNHNS and CDR2 SASEGT. The CDR3 DNA sequence: TGTGCCAGCAGTGATGAGCCGAACACTGAAGCTTTCTTT. Amino acid sequence: CASSDEPNTEAFF.

The CDR3 bases are TGTGCCAGCTCACAGGGAGACTATGGCTACACCTTC. Translation: CASSQGDYGYTF. This chain uses TRBV2 with TRBJ1-2; D is possibly TRBD1 (6 bases). V was trimmed by 8 bases and J by 3 bases, leaving 10 bases between them. This CDR3 has 12 amino acids. The germline gives CDR1 SNHLY, CDR2 FYNNEI.

The J gene is TRBJ2-3, the V gene TRBV5-1; TRBD2 aligns across 10 bases. The germline gives CDR1 SGHRS, CDR2 YFSETQ. CDR3 length: 17 residues. Unmatched junction bases numbered 9, after V lost 2 bases and J lost 3 bases. CDR3 sequence reads: CASSFMASGGGTDTQYF. In nucleotides, the CDR3 is TGCGCCAGCAGCTTTATGGCTAGCGGGGGAGGAACAGATACGCAGTATTTT.

The chain links TRBV9 to TRBJ2-1; weak D call: TRBD1 (6 bases). V was shortened by 0 bases and J by 4 bases, with 20 bases between the two germline ends. This CDR3 is 18 amino acids long. Germline V gene data show CDR1 as SGDLS and CDR2 as YYNGEE. DNA for the CDR3: TGTGCCAGCAGCGTAGAGGGGGTAGGCGCACAACGTTACAATGAGCAGTTCTTC. It translates to CASSVEGVGAQRYNEQFF.

The rearrangement joins TRBV5-1 to TRBJ1-1; TRBD1 matches at 8 bases. Unmatched junction bases numbered 6, after V lost 4 bases and J lost 1 base. Looked up from germline, CDR1 is SGHRS and CDR2 is YFSETQ. The CDR3 length is 15 residues. The CDR3 loop is CASSTRTGSNTEAFF. The CDR3 DNA follows: TGCGCCAGCAGCACCCGGACAGGGTCGAACACTGAAGCTTTCTTT.

The chain recombines TRBV5-1 with TRBJ2-1, with 9 nucleotides matching TRBD1. The V gene's germline CDR1 is SGHRS and CDR2 YFSETQ. Unmatched junction bases numbered 14, after V lost 4 bases and J lost 12 bases. The CDR3 spans 15 residues. The CDR3 here is CASSGEGTGHIGQFF. The CDR3 DNA is TGCGCCAGCAGCGGGGAGGGGACAGGGCACATTGGGCAGTTCTTC.

This chain uses TRBV5-1 with TRBJ2-3; D ambiguous. CDR3 size: 12 residues. The V gene's germline CDR1 is SGHRS and CDR2 YFSETQ. V dropped 4 bases and J dropped 3 bases, with 6 bases sitting between them. This CDR3 reads CASSHSTDTQYF. The CDR3 coding sequence is TGCGCCAGCAGCCACTCGACAGATACGCAGTATTTT.

The chain joins TRBV6-5 to TRBJ1-3; D uncertain. CDR3 size: 16 residues. The germline V and J ends were trimmed by 0 bases and 0 bases, with 9 bases remaining between them. Germline CDR1 reads MNHEY; CDR2 reads SVGAGI. DNA for the CDR3: TGTGCCAGCAGTTACTCGGCAGGCTACTCTGGAAACACCATATATTTT. Its protein is CASSYSAGYSGNTIYF.

The chain recombines TRBV7-3 with TRBJ2-3, with 10 nucleotides matching TRBD2. The ends lost 5 bases at V and 1 base at J; junction bases unmatched: 9. CDR3 size: 17 residues. Germline CDR1 and CDR2: SGHTA and FQGTGA. CDR3 sequence: CASSRVPGTSGTDTQYF. The DNA for the CDR3 is TGTGCCAGCAGCCGCGTACCCGGGACTAGCGGCACAGATACGCAGTATTTT.

CDR3 nucleotides: TGTGCCAGCAGCGAGAGGCCGGGGGACAATGAGCAGTTCTTC. This gives the protein CASSERPGDNEQFF. The chain couples TRBV9 to TRBJ2-1; perhaps TRBD2 as D (6 bases). CDR3 size: 14 residues. V lost 3 bases and J 5 bases, leaving 12 bases between the germline ends. Looked up from germline, CDR1 is SGDLS and CDR2 is YYNGEE.

V usage is TRBV5-1 and J usage is TRBJ2-3; 9 bases map to TRBD2. Trimming cost V 1 base and J 3 bases; bases outside gene matches: 0. The CDR3 runs to 14 residues. Germline loops: CDR1 SGHRS, CDR2 YFSETQ. This CDR3 is CASSLTSGTDTQYF. The CDR3 region has the DNA TGCGCCAGCAGCTTGACTAGCGGGACAGATACGCAGTATTTT. Based on the CDR3 plus reference TRBV5-1 and TRBJ2-3, the full variable domain is KAGVTQTPRYLIKTRGQQVTLSCSPISGHRSVSWYQQTPGQGLQFLFEYFSETQRNKGNFPGRFSGRQFSNSRSEMNVSTLELGDSALYLCASSLTSGTDTQYFGPGTRLTVL.

The count of this clone is one. The V call is TRBV15, the J call TRBJ1-2; D is unclear. Trimming pared 1 base from V and 0 bases from J, leaving 12 bases between. The CDR3 consists of 16 residues. CDR1 is LNHNV, CDR2 YYDKDF, per germline (reference sequence). The CDR3 loop reads CATSRVEVSANYGYTF. CDR3 bases: TGTGCCACCAGCAGAGTAGAAGTTTCCGCTAACTATGGCTACACCTTC. Full variable domain (rest looked up from reference TRBV15 and TRBJ1-2): DAMVIQNPRYQVTQFGKPVTLSCSQTLNHNVMYWYQQKSSQAPKLLFHYYDKDFNNEADTPDNFQSRRPNTSFCFLDIRSPGLGDTAMYLCATSRVEVSANYGYTFGSGTRLTVV.

The chain is built from TRBV5-1 and TRBJ2-7; TRBD1 matches at 8 bases. CDR1 SGHRS and CDR2 YFSETQ come from the germline V gene. With 2 bases clipped from V and 2 bases from J, the junction kept 6 bases outside the gene matches. CDR3 length: 15 amino acids. The CDR3 loop is CASSLSGGSPYEQYF. The CDR3 nucleotides read TGCGCCAGCAGCTTATCAGGGGGCTCACCCTACGAGCAGTACTTC.

The sample holds one count of this clone. J is TRBJ2-7 and V is TRBV5-4; D ambiguous. This CDR3 spans 14 amino acids. Per the germline V gene, CDR1 is SGHNT and CDR2 is YYREEE (reference sequence). Trimming cost V 0 bases and J 0 bases, with 7 bases left between them. As DNA, the CDR3 is TGTGCCAGCAGCTTGGGTCGAGGCTCCTACGAGCAGTACTTC. The encoded protein is CASSLGRGSYEQYF.

The V gene is TRBV12-5, the J gene TRBJ1-1, with TRBD1 identical over 7 bases. The V segment lost 5 bases and the J segment 4 bases; nucleotides outside the gene matches: 4. From germline, CDR1 is LGHNT and CDR2 FRNRAP. This CDR3 region has 13 residues. CDR3 sequence (DNA): TGTGCTAGTGGTACAGGGGTTCGCACTGAAGCTTTCTTT. It specifies CASGTGVRTEAFF.

The V call is TRBV28, the J call TRBJ1-2; 9 bases map to TRBD1. Germline V gene sequence: CDR1 MDHEN, CDR2 SYDVKM. CDR3 length equals 15 residues. The ends lost 6 bases at V and 5 bases at J; junction bases unmatched: 10. The chain's CDR3 is CASSPTVDRGYGYTF. The CDR3 nucleotides are TGTGCCAGCAGCCCCACCGTGGACAGGGGTTATGGCTACACCTTC.

This chain uses TRBV5-1 with TRBJ2-6, with 8 bases lining up with TRBD1. The V segment lost 4 bases and the J segment 0 bases; nucleotides outside the gene matches: 9. This CDR3 spans 18 amino acids. CDR1 is SGHRS, CDR2 YFSETQ, per germline. The CDR3 region is CASSTRTGWSSGANVLTF. For the CDR3, the DNA is TGCGCCAGCAGCACCCGGACAGGGTGGAGCTCTGGGGCCAACGTCCTGACTTTC.